The sequence of this TCR beta chain was determined in a study of follicular helper T cells after annual influenza vaccination (dated by TCRdb to 2016 to 2017). Background for the entire study: After each seasonal influenza vaccination, blood samples were collected on days 0, 7 and 28. Some subjects were followed across successive annual vaccinations spanning the 2013-2014, 2014-2015 and 2015-2016 seasons to study recall of cTfh clones. One week after vaccination, a second recruited cohort of about eleven subjects (Table S1) displayed a similar ICOS+CD38+ cTfh response. Multi-year samples were obtained from 6 or 7 subjects, with two vaccination seasons covered for four subjects and three seasons covered for two subjects. The 2015 samples were processed right after collection, while the 2013-2014 samples were cryopreserved.

Broad study findings and their caveats: ICOS+CD38+ cTfh clonality correlated with the frequency of that population, and its change correlated with the change in circulating plasmablast frequency. Day 7 ICOS+CD38+ clones were most often found later in ICOS-CD38- cTfh, suggesting that subset may serve as a memory reservoir. Because only roughly 9-22% of the analyzed cells gave productive TCRB sequences, there was no way to sample rare clonotypes. With successive annual vaccinations, a recurrent oligoclonal ICOS+CD38+ cTfh response was recalled, and this response contained tetramer and AIM influenza-specific clonotypes.

On this clone: Its antigen target is currently unknown. Base-call qualities are not available, and no considerably larger clone is one nucleotide away.

What this sample's time point label stands for: 2014-2015 season, 7 days after vaccination. Seasonal inactivated influenza vaccine (Fluvarix) was administered to adults, and sorted blood CD4 subsets were tracked by TCRB sequencing before and after vaccination. Subjects were considered eligible if community-dwelling and if influenza vaccine had not been received in the prior 6 months. Influenza vaccine contraindications, substance abuse, HIV/AIDS, active malignancy, immunomodulatory medication and active illness such as respiratory infection were included among the exclusion criteria. At each time point, somewhere between roughly 40 and 100 mL of blood was taken. Circulating Tfh were defined as non-naive CD4+CXCR5+PD-1+ cells and sorted into ICOS+CD38+ and ICOS-CD38- fractions. Either Ficoll-Paque PLUS or SepMate separation was used to isolate PBMC. Cell subsets were sorted from PBMC on a BD FACS Aria before DNA extraction.

Libraries came from the immunoSEQ multiplex PCR assay. Adaptive Biotechnologies carried out TCRB amplification, library preparation, sequencing and preliminary bioinformatics at Survey level resolution. TCRB sequencing used multiplex PCR amplification of genomic DNA from sorted cTfh populations. For the original study's pipeline: Clonality was computed in R as 1 minus normalized Shannon entropy; the Gini index was calculated with the R package ineq. To get the overlap score, the summed counts of shared sequences were divided by the total counts of all sequences in both of the compared samples. Fisher's exact test, with an assumed theoretical repertoire of 10^7 TCRB sequences, was used to assess the significance of shared clonotypes. Here the immuneACCESS table is served through TCRdb, limited to in-frame sequences with V and J called. Missing clones are a known gap in these copies; in checked studies unresolved V genes cover under half, and the rest lacks a known reason. That table is the source of V, J and clone size, and D and trimming were worked out from the DNA. The sample profile shows about 7,800 clones; roughly 85% of them were found once. The top ten clones comprise less than 2% of the sample.

Here the sequenced sample was CXCR5+ CD38- circulating T follicular helper cells from blood, taken 7 days after influenza vaccination. The cell subset or site label for this specimen denotes: circulating Tfh, non-naive CD4+CXCR5+PD-1+ (ICOS+CD38+ or ICOS-CD38-). This TCR derives from an adult who received the influenza vaccine.

The CDR3 amino acid sequence is: CPGSVQPSTESYGYTF. The nucleotide sequence reads as follows: TGTCCTGGGAGCGTTCAGCCCTCCACAGAATCCTATGGCTACACCTTC. This receptor chain uses TRBV22-1 and TRBJ1-2; the table calls TRBD1, which could not be checked here. TRBV22-1 is designated a pseudogene. There are 16 amino acids in the CDR3, from cysteine to phenylalanine inclusive. The only DNA kept is the CDR3, 48 bases in frame from the first base.